Each of the 17 T cell receptor beta chains below was sequenced from the same sample in a study of T cells and copy number aberrations in small-cell lung cancer. Sequencing used immunoSEQ multiplex PCR; TCRdb keeps in-frame clones, though not all of them. The sample has about 2,300 clones, about 80% seen once. The sample comprised normal tissue next to the tumor. The receptor set was obtained from a woman in her forties or fifties with small cell lung cancer.

This chain joins TRBV2 and TRBJ2-7; TRBD2 is a possible D gene (6 bases). The germline CDR1 and CDR2 sequences are SNHLY and FYNNEI. The V end was cut by 8 bases, the J end by 7 bases, with 27 bases between. This CDR3 is built from 16 residues. CDR3 sequence: CASGGTAQNPRREQYF. The CDR3 DNA reads TGTGCCAGCGGCGGGACGGCCCAAAACCCTCGACGAGAGCAGTACTTC.

The chain is built from TRBV19 and TRBJ1-2; D not certain. V shed 3 bases and J shed 6 bases, with 11 bases lying between them. This CDR3 is 13 amino acids long. Germline V gene sequence: CDR1 LNHDA, CDR2 SQIVND (reference sequence). The CDR3 DNA reads as TGTGCCAGTAGTATGGAGAATCATAATGGCTACACCTTC. It codes for CASSMENHNGYTF.

This sequence joins TRBV15 and TRBJ2-6; 9 bases are a match to TRBD1. Germline trimming cut 3 bases from V and 0 bases from J; bases unmatched to any gene: 9. This CDR3 has 19 residues. Germline V gene lookup returns CDR1 LNHNV and CDR2 YYDKDF (reference sequence). In nucleotides, the CDR3 is TGTGCCACCAGCAGTAACAGGGGGCAGGTTACCTCTGGGGCCAACGTCCTGACTTTC. The encoded protein is CATSSNRGQVTSGANVLTF.

The rearrangement joins TRBV5-4 to TRBJ2-5, with 10 bases lining up with TRBD1. The CDR3 runs 15 residues. With 7 bases clipped from V and 5 bases from J, the junction kept 11 bases outside the gene matches. Germline V gives CDR1 SGHNT, CDR2 YYREEE (reference sequence). The DNA of the CDR3 is TGTGCCAGCTCCCTGGGACAGGGGATTGGGGAGACCCAGTACTTC. This gives the protein CASSLGQGIGETQYF.

V usage is TRBV15 and J usage is TRBJ2-6, with D unresolved. The V and J ends lost 5 bases and 0 bases respectively, with 14 bases between them. The CDR3 sequence is 17 residues long. Germline V gives CDR1 LNHNV, CDR2 YYDKDF (reference sequence). The CDR3 DNA is TGTGCCACCAGCCGACCGACGGGCAGCTCTGGGGCCAACGTCCTGACTTTC. Translated: CATSRPTGSSGANVLTF.

V gene TRBV30 combines with J gene TRBJ2-1; 7 bases line up with TRBD1. Germline CDR1 reads GTSNPN; CDR2 reads SVGIG (reference sequence). J gave up 3 bases and V 3 bases, and 14 bases lay outside the gene matches. The CDR3 has 17 residues. The DNA for the CDR3 is TGTGCCTGGAGCGCCGTTTACACAGGGGACATCTACAATGAGCAGTTCTTC. The encoded protein is CAWSAVYTGDIYNEQFF.

The J gene is TRBJ2-6, the V gene TRBV7-2; D not resolved. Germline-derived CDR1 and CDR2 are SGHTA and FQGNSA. This CDR3 has 16 residues. V was shortened by 7 bases and J by 0 bases, with 13 bases between the two germline ends. CDR3 sequence reads: CASTPVYLSGANVLTF. The CDR3 coding sequence is TGTGCCAGCACCCCGGTATATCTCTCTGGGGCCAACGTCCTGACTTTC.

The chain combines TRBV5-8 with TRBJ1-1; a possible D gene is TRBD1 (5 bases). Germline-derived CDR1 and CDR2 are SGHTS and YDEGEE. V gave up 6 bases and J gave up 0 bases, with 15 bases separating them. CDR3 length equals 15 residues. The CDR3 coding sequence is TGTGCCAGCACCCTTAGGGGTATCATGAACACTGAAGCTTTCTTT. Encoded protein: CASTLRGIMNTEAFF.

The chain has TRBV20-1 and TRBJ2-3; D is uncertain. The V gene lost 3 bases and the J gene lost 5 bases, with 6 bases spanning the gap. The germline V gene has CDR1 DFQATT and CDR2 SNEGSKA (reference sequence). The CDR3 loop spans 11 amino acids. CDR3 amino acids: CSASGEDTQYF. The CDR3 nucleotides read TGCAGTGCTAGTGGGGAAGATACGCAGTATTTT.

The chain recombines TRBV5-1 with TRBJ2-5, with 7 bases that match TRBD2. The trim removed 0 bases at V and 2 bases at J, leaving 7 bases unmatched. This CDR3 has 16 amino acids. The germline V gene encodes CDR1 SGHRS and CDR2 YFSETQ. The CDR3 region has the DNA TGCGCCAGCAGCTTGGGAGGTCAAGCGGGACAAGAGACCCAGTACTTC. This sequence encodes CASSLGGQAGQETQYF.

This clone was counted only a few times. CDR3 bases: TGCGCCAGCAGCAGTAGTGGGTTGAGCAATCAGCCCCAGCATTTT. Protein: CASSSSGLSNQPQHF. The chain links TRBV5-1 to TRBJ1-5; D remains ambiguous. V lost 4 bases and J 1 base, leaving 12 bases between the germline ends. Germline lookup yields CDR1 SGHRS and CDR2 YFSETQ. The CDR3 extends over 15 amino acids.

The V call is TRBV4-1, the J call TRBJ1-3; perhaps TRBD1 as D (5 bases). CDR3 length equals 17 residues. Per the germline V gene, CDR1 is MGHRA and CDR2 is YSYEKL. Trimming stripped 0 bases from V and 0 bases from J, with 12 bases between. The CDR3 DNA reads TGCGCCAGCAGCCAAGACCCGGGACGGTCCTCTGGAAACACCATATATTTT. It translates to CASSQDPGRSSGNTIYF.

The chain uses TRBV7-9 and TRBJ1-1; D possibly corresponds to TRBD1 (5 bases). Germline CDR1 and CDR2: SEHNR and FQNEAQ (reference sequence). CDR3 size: 15 residues. V lost 5 bases and J 0 bases, leaving 13 bases between the germline ends. The CDR3 region is CASSPVWGLNTEAFF. DNA for the CDR3: TGTGCCAGCAGCCCGGTGTGGGGGTTGAACACTGAAGCTTTCTTT.

This chain joins TRBV19 and TRBJ1-5, with D perhaps TRBD1 (6 bases). Trimming removed 4 bases at V and 3 bases at J, with 13 bases between. The CDR3 runs to 15 residues. Per the germline V gene, CDR1 is LNHDA and CDR2 is SQIVND (reference sequence). In nucleotides, the CDR3 is TGTGCCAGTAGTACTACAGGGACGAACAATCAGCCCCAGCATTTT. Translated: CASSTTGTNNQPQHF.

The chain carries TRBV6-6 and TRBJ1-2; no clear D. The CDR3 sequence is 13 residues long. With 6 bases removed from V and 0 bases from J, the gap between germline ends came to 8 bases. Germline V gives CDR1 MNHNY, CDR2 SVGAGI (reference sequence). In DNA form, the CDR3 reads TGTGCCAGCAGGACCCTAGCTAACTATGGCTACACCTTC. It codes for CASRTLANYGYTF.

CDR3 in amino acids: CASSPQGAEAFF. The CDR3 bases are TGTGCCAGCTCACCACAGGGAGCTGAAGCTTTCTTT. The gene calls are TRBV18 and TRBJ1-1; D ambiguous. V dropped 1 base and J dropped 6 bases, with 6 bases sitting between them. The CDR3 runs to 12 residues. Germline V lookup: CDR1 KGHSH, CDR2 LQKENI.

V and J are TRBV30 and TRBJ2-3, with TRBD1 identical over 7 bases. V gave up 7 bases and J gave up 0 bases; unmatched junction bases: 10. The CDR3 runs to 15 residues. The germline V gene has CDR1 GTSNPN and CDR2 SVGIG (reference sequence). The CDR3: CASTKGQRSTDTQYF. CDR3 sequence (DNA): TGTGCCTCTACGAAGGGACAGAGAAGCACAGATACGCAGTATTTT.